One T cell receptor beta chain is described in this entry. The sample originates from a study of control samples from healthy donors and cancer patients. The V and J ends lost 0 bases and 1 base respectively, with 6 bases between them. The CDR3 covers 14 residues. Clones were sequenced by immunoSEQ multiplex PCR, and TCRdb holds only the in-frame ones, with some missing. This sample yields fewer than 200,000 clones, of which 85% to 90% are seen a single time; approximately 1.4% belongs to the top ten. The chain couples TRBV23-1 to TRBJ1-1; D is unresolved. TRBV23-1 is an ORF for which the function is uncertain. Sequences were obtained from blood. This TCR was sampled from a woman aged 50 to 60 in good health. CDR3 region: CASSQSRRNTEAFF. The DNA for the CDR3 is TGCGCCAGCAGTCAATCGCGGAGGAACACTGAAGCTTTCTTT.